These 8 T cell receptor beta chains originate from one sample sequenced in a study of regulatory T cells in long-lasting Graves disease. Arm-PCR with iRepertoire HTBI primers amplified the CDR3 regions for these TCR beta libraries. TCRdb reanalysed the multiplex PCR reads using MiXCR and keeps one entry per CDR3 protein. The sample lists roughly 260,000 distinct CDR3 sequences; 15% to 20% were seen once. Time point noted: newly diagnosed GD, antithyroid drugs for less than 3 months. PBMC-derived RNA was used for the TCR library. The sample was also linked to a second study, of T cells in Graves' hyperthyroidism and ophthalmopathy.

Sequencing used peripheral blood mononuclear cells (PBMCs), obtained at new diagnosis, from a patient treated with antithyroid drugs. These receptors all come from a woman aged 25 to 39 with Graves disease.

This clonotype was seen repeatedly, ten times or more. The chain uses TRBV7-2 and TRBJ2-7; D is uncertain. Germline V gives CDR1 SGHTA, CDR2 FQGNSA. CDR3 size: 14 residues. V shed 2 bases and J shed 3 bases, with 11 bases lying between them. CDR3 protein: CASSLMMGNYEQYF. In nucleotides, the CDR3 is TGTGCCAGCAGCTTAATGATGGGAAACTACGAGCAGTACTTC.

This clonotype came up many times. The genes are TRBV18 and TRBJ1-2, with TRBD1 matching 9 bases. This CDR3 region has 15 residues. Germline loops: CDR1 KGHSH, CDR2 LQKENI. V dropped 3 bases and J dropped 8; count of bases not matched to a gene: 10. DNA of the CDR3: TGTGCCAGCTCACCGGGGGACGGGACAGGGCGCGGCTACACCTTC. Amino acids: CASSPGDGTGRGYTF.

This clonotype has at least ten counts. V gene TRBV5-1 combines with J gene TRBJ2-3; D not certain. The CDR3 length is 14 residues. V was cut by 0 bases and J by 2 bases, with 7 bases left in between. Germline assignment: CDR1 SGHRS and CDR2 YFSETQ. CDR3 in DNA: TGCGCCAGCAGCTTGGACGGGTTCACAGATACGCAGTATTTT. Translation: CASSLDGFTDTQYF.

This clonotype was seen a few times. A read error is possible here, since a much larger clone lies one base away. CDR3: CASSYSGGINTEAFF. CDR3 DNA: TGTGCCAGCAGTTACTCGGGGGGAATAAACACTGAAGCTTTCTTT. V gene TRBV6-2 or TRBV6-3 combines with J gene TRBJ1-1; D might be TRBD1 (5 bases). CDR1 and CDR2 from the germline V gene are MNHEY and SVGEGT. V shed 0 bases and J shed 2 bases, with 10 bases lying between them. The CDR3 consists of 15 residues.

This clonotype was found many times. The chain uses TRBV12-3 or TRBV12-4 and TRBJ1-3; D is ambiguous. CDR3 length equals 13 residues. V was trimmed by 3 bases and J by 4 bases, leaving 7 bases between them. CDR3 DNA sequence: TGTGCCAGCAGTTTCTCTCGGGGAAACACCATATATTTT. Its protein is CASSFSRGNTIYF.

This clonotype was seen many times. The chain joins TRBV6-1 to TRBJ2-7; a weak D match, TRBD1 (5 bases). The V gene's germline CDR1 is MNHNS and CDR2 SASEGT. Trimming removed 0 bases from V and 3 bases from J, with 18 bases in between. The CDR3 contains 17 residues. The CDR3 spells CASSEAPFHDSNYEQYF. The CDR3 nucleotides are TGTGCCAGCAGTGAAGCCCCCTTCCATGACAGCAACTACGAGCAGTACTTC.

The chain uses TRBV10-1 and TRBJ2-2; D is perhaps TRBD1 or TRBD2 (6 bases each). This CDR3 comprises 15 residues. Germline CDR1 WNHNN, CDR2 SYGVQD (reference sequence). V gave up 4 bases and J gave up 4 bases, with 13 bases separating them. CDR3 protein: CASSAEGGFTGELFF. DNA for the CDR3: TGCGCCAGCAGTGCCGAGGGGGGATTCACCGGGGAGCTGTTTTTT.

In its sample, this clonotype was seen many times. The chain carries TRBV7-9 and TRBJ2-2; TRBD1 agrees at 7 bases. V lost 11 bases and J lost 1; bases outside the gene matches: 7. The CDR3 has 14 amino acids. CDR1 is SEHNR and CDR2 is FQNEAQ in the germline V gene (reference sequence). CDR3 residues: CASWPGGNTGELFF. The CDR3 DNA reads as TGTGCCTCTTGGCCAGGGGGGAACACCGGGGAGCTGTTTTTT.